The present entry profiles one T cell receptor beta chain with its context. This sample was included in a study of radiotherapy plus CTLA-4 blockade in lung cancer. Generated by immunoSEQ multiplex PCR, the TCRdb table keeps only in-frame clones and is missing some. This sample has more than 75,000 clones, with around 84% found just once. Germline-derived CDR1 and CDR2 are LNHDA and SQIVND (reference sequence). This CDR3 is built from 13 residues. V lost 7 bases and J lost 4; bases outside the gene matches: 5. The sequencing here drew on peripheral blood, taken from a patient treated with radiotherapy plus ipilimumab. This sequence was found in a human donor with non-small cell lung cancer that progressed on radiotherapy plus ipilimumab. This chain uses TRBV19 with TRBJ1-2; 8 nucleotides align to TRBD1. The CDR3 sequence: CASKPQGAYGYTF. CDR3 nucleotide sequence: TGTGCCAGTAAACCGCAGGGGGCCTATGGCTACACCTTC.